One sample yielded the 25 T cell receptor beta chains listed below, sequenced in a study of beta chain features in type 1 diabetes. Their specific antigens are unknown. Points from the study as a whole: Among patients with Type 1 diabetes, TCRB CDR3s were moderately but significantly shorter in every one of the four CD4+ subsets.

Expressed TCRB transcripts were sequenced because the isolated RNA had all been reverse transcribed beforehand. Repertoires were generated with immunoSEQ multiplex PCR, while TCRdb's copy carries only in-frame clones and drops some. The table lists 200,000 to 250,000 clones, approximately 13% of them singletons. The sequenced material came from naive CD4+ T cells from blood. Receptors originate from a young man with type 1 diabetes.

In nucleotides, the CDR3 is TGTGCCAGCAGCCAAGAGCAGTTCTGGGTAAGCGCTGAGCAGTTCTTC. Translation: CASSQEQFWVSAEQFF. The chain joins TRBV14 to TRBJ2-1, with unresolved D. This CDR3 contains 16 residues. Trimming cost V 0 bases and J 9 bases, with 18 bases left between them. Germline values: CDR1 SGHDN, CDR2 FVKESK. The full variable domain, with the rest looked up from reference TRBV14 and TRBJ2-1, is EAGVTQFPSHSVIEKGQTVTLRCDPISGHDNLYWYRRVMGKEIKFLLHFVKESKQDESGMPNNRFLAERTGGTYSTLKVQPAELEDSGVYFCASSQEQFWVSAEQFFGPGTRLTVL.

This chain joins TRBV6-1 and TRBJ2-6; D unclear. Germline CDR1 and CDR2: MNHNS and SASEGT. The V and J ends lost 6 bases and 0 bases respectively, with 9 bases between them. This CDR3 spans 15 amino acids. The CDR3 loop reads CASRPQNSGANVLTF. CDR3 bases: TGTGCCAGCAGACCACAGAACTCTGGGGCCAACGTCCTGACTTTC.

Details on this clone: The same CDR3 is also encoded by other DNA sequences in this sample. The V gene is TRBV11-2, the J gene TRBJ2-5; D not resolved. The germline V gene has CDR1 SGHAT and CDR2 FQNNGV. V dropped 3 bases and J dropped 2 bases, with 7 bases sitting between them. This CDR3 is 13 amino acids long. The CDR3 bases are TGTGCCAGCAGCTTGGGCCTTCAAGAGACCCAGTACTTC. Its translation: CASSLGLQETQYF.

This sequence joins TRBV6-5 and TRBJ1-2; 9 bases are a match to TRBD1. The CDR3 runs to 16 residues. The V gene end was trimmed by 0 bases and the J gene end by 5 bases; junction bases not matched to a gene: 7. Germline CDR1 reads MNHEY; CDR2 reads SVGAGI. In nucleotides, the CDR3 is TGTGCCAGCAGTTACTCGAGGGACAGGGCGGGATATGGCTACACCTTC. Translated, it gives CASSYSRDRAGYGYTF.

The chain combines TRBV30 with TRBJ2-5; tentative D call: TRBD2 (7 bases). The CDR3 length is 22 residues. Trimming shortened V by 0 bases and J by 1 base, and 33 bases separated the two germline ends. In germline, CDR1 is GTSNPN, CDR2 SVGIG (reference sequence). The DNA for the CDR3 is TGTGCCTGGAGTGTACCACGTTTGAAAGTCGGCGGGGGCCCCGTCCTCCAAGAGACCCAGTACTTC. Its translation: CAWSVPRLKVGGGPVLQETQYF.

The chain carries TRBV9 and TRBJ1-3, with no clear D. Germline lookup yields CDR1 SGDLS and CDR2 YYNGEE. There are 13 residues in the CDR3. The V and J ends lost 3 bases and 4 bases respectively, with 8 bases between them. The CDR3 reads CASSGQLGNTIYF. The CDR3 bases are TGTGCCAGCAGCGGACAACTGGGAAACACCATATATTTT.

The chain has TRBV11-2 and TRBJ1-6; 8 positions agree with TRBD1. The V segment lost 2 bases and the J segment 10 bases; nucleotides outside the gene matches: 4. This CDR3 is built from 14 residues. CDR1 and CDR2 (germline): SGHAT, FQNNGV. CDR3 in amino acids: CASSLQGAESPLHF. In DNA form, the CDR3 reads TGTGCCAGCAGCTTACAGGGGGCCGAGTCACCCCTCCACTTT.

The chain combines TRBV4-2 with TRBJ1-2, with TRBD1 identical over 7 bases. Germline assignment: CDR1 LGHNA and CDR2 YNFKEQ. V lost 0 bases to trimming and J lost 4 bases; unmatched junction nucleotides: 11. This CDR3 is built from 17 residues. The CDR3 DNA is TGTGCCAGCAGCCAAGATCGAGGACAGGCGGCATCCTATGGCTACACCTTC. Translating it yields CASSQDRGQAASYGYTF.

Here the CDR3 DNA reads TGCAGCGTCCTCCCCGGGACAGCTAATTCACCCCTCCACTTT. It specifies CSVLPGTANSPLHF. The rearrangement uses TRBV29-1 and TRBJ1-6; 7 bases match TRBD1. Germline V gene sequence: CDR1 SQVTM, CDR2 ANQGSEA. Germline trimming cut 6 bases from V and 6 bases from J; bases unmatched to any gene: 8. The CDR3 consists of 14 residues.

CDR3 coding DNA: TGTGCCAGCAGTTTCCCGGGACAGGAAAACATTCAGTACTTC. It codes for CASSFPGQENIQYF. The chain couples TRBV6-6 to TRBJ2-4; 8 positions agree with TRBD1. With V trimmed by 4 bases and J by 5 bases, 4 bases remained unmatched. Germline CDR1 is MNHNY and CDR2 is SVGAGI (reference sequence). This CDR3 is built from 14 residues.

The CDR3 sequence: CASSPQGDSPLHF. The CDR3 DNA is TGTGCCAGCTCACCTCAAGGGGATTCACCCCTCCACTTT. The chain uses TRBV18 and TRBJ1-6; weak D call: TRBD1 (5 bases). V dropped 3 bases and J dropped 8 bases, with 8 bases sitting between them. This CDR3 region has 13 residues. Germline V lookup: CDR1 KGHSH, CDR2 LQKENI.

The chain's CDR3 is CASSLREETQYF. The DNA of the CDR3 is TGTGCCAGCAGCTTACGGGAAGAGACCCAGTACTTC. The genes are TRBV7-9 and TRBJ2-5, with D uncertain. The germline CDR1 and CDR2 sequences are SEHNR and FQNEAQ (reference sequence). The CDR3 totals 12 residues. V gave up 2 bases and J gave up 3 bases, with 4 bases separating them.

This clone was recorded a few times. The chain carries TRBV5-1 and TRBJ2-5; TRBD1 matches at 9 bases. V lost 0 bases, J lost 4 bases, and 13 bases stayed unmatched. Germline CDR1 is SGHRS and CDR2 is YFSETQ. The CDR3 runs to 18 residues. CDR3 nucleotide sequence: TGCGCCAGCAGCTTGGCTTACATAAACGACAGGGGGAGAGAGACCCAGTACTTC. It is translated as CASSLAYINDRGRETQYF. Using reference TRBV5-1 and TRBJ2-5 for the parts outside the CDR3, the full variable domain is KAGVTQTPRYLIKTRGQQVTLSCSPISGHRSVSWYQQTPGQGLQFLFEYFSETQRNKGNFPGRFSGRQFSNSRSEMNVSTLELGDSALYLCASSLAYINDRGRETQYFGPGTRLLVL.

V and J are TRBV27 and TRBJ1-1; 7 bases are shared with TRBD1. V dropped 5 bases and J dropped 5; count of bases not matched to a gene: 8. From germline, CDR1 is MNHEY and CDR2 SMNVEV (reference sequence). The CDR3 contains 14 residues. Here the CDR3 DNA reads TGTGCCAGCAGTCTACGGACAGGTGGGACTGAAGCTTTCTTT. Translated, it gives CASSLRTGGTEAFF.

This clone has more than one count but fewer than ten. The chain uses TRBV19 and TRBJ2-7; 7 bases map to TRBD1. The CDR3 consists of 15 residues. Germline V gene lookup returns CDR1 LNHDA and CDR2 SQIVND (reference sequence). V dropped 4 bases and J dropped 0; count of bases not matched to a gene: 6. The chain's CDR3 is CASSRTGSSSYEQYF. The CDR3 DNA sequence: TGTGCCAGTAGTAGGACAGGCAGCAGCTCCTACGAGCAGTACTTC.

This clone was observed a single time. J is TRBJ1-1 and V is TRBV4-1, with a weak D call TRBD1 (6 bases). There are 16 residues in the CDR3. Germline V gene data show CDR1 as MGHRA and CDR2 as YSYEKL. The ends were cut back, 1 base at V and 1 base at J, with 13 bases in the middle. The CDR3 nucleotides read TGCGCCAGCAGCCAAGGCAGGGGAGGGGGGAACACTGAAGCTTTCTTT. Translated: CASSQGRGGGNTEAFF.

The count of this clone is one. The chain couples TRBV10-3 to TRBJ1-6; the D is unclear. V dropped 6 bases and J dropped 1 base, with 10 bases sitting between them. This CDR3 contains 15 residues. Germline V lookup: CDR1 ENHRY, CDR2 SYGVKD. The CDR3 loop is CAIRTDISYNSPLHF. DNA for the CDR3: TGTGCCATCAGAACAGATATTTCCTATAATTCACCCCTCCACTTT.

This clone was recorded a few times. The chain has TRBV27 and TRBJ2-6; 7 nucleotides align to TRBD1. This CDR3 region has 16 residues. Germline loops: CDR1 MNHEY, CDR2 SMNVEV (reference sequence). V was pared by 3 bases and J by 4 bases, with 6 bases of the junction left unmatched. CDR3 bases: TGTGCCAGCAGTTTGTACAGGGGCGACGGGGCCAACGTCCTGACTTTC. This codes for CASSLYRGDGANVLTF.

The V call is TRBV29-1, the J call TRBJ2-3; D remains ambiguous. This CDR3 has 13 amino acids. Per the germline V gene, CDR1 is SQVTM and CDR2 is ANQGSEA. Between the trimmed V and J ends, which lost 2 bases and 2 bases, there was a span of 8 bases. In DNA, the CDR3 is TGCAGCGTTGAACGGGTAGCCACAGATACGCAGTATTTT. Translating gives CSVERVATDTQYF.

The chain combines TRBV30 with TRBJ1-2; TRBD1 matches at 7 bases. Germline-derived CDR1 and CDR2 are GTSNPN and SVGIG (reference sequence). The V segment lost 3 bases and the J segment 7 bases; nucleotides outside the gene matches: 11. There are 14 residues in the CDR3. The CDR3 DNA sequence: TGTGCCTGGAGCGCTGGTGACAGGGCCTCTGGCTACACCTTC. Its translation: CAWSAGDRASGYTF.

This clone was recorded a few times. The chain uses TRBV27 and TRBJ2-1; 8 bases line up with TRBD2. CDR3 length: 14 amino acids. Looked up from germline, CDR1 is MNHEY and CDR2 is SMNVEV (reference sequence). The V gene end was trimmed by 3 bases and the J gene end by 14 bases; junction bases not matched to a gene: 12. CDR3: CASSFSTSANGEFF. The CDR3 DNA reads TGTGCCAGCAGTTTCTCGACTAGCGCCAATGGGGAGTTCTTC.

This clone was recorded a few times. The chain combines TRBV6-1 with TRBJ2-5, with D perhaps TRBD1 (6 bases). From germline, CDR1 is MNHNS and CDR2 SASEGT. Trimming pared 4 bases from V and 4 bases from J, leaving 13 bases between. There are 14 residues in the CDR3. The CDR3 is CASSGGGLGETQYF. DNA of the CDR3: TGTGCCAGCAGTGGAGGGGGTTTGGGAGAGACCCAGTACTTC.

This chain uses TRBV29-1 with TRBJ2-2, with 7 bases aligning to TRBD1. The V segment lost 3 bases and the J segment 3 bases; nucleotides outside the gene matches: 1. Germline lookup yields CDR1 SQVTM and CDR2 ANQGSEA. The CDR3 loop spans 13 amino acids. In DNA form, the CDR3 reads TGCAGCGTTGAGGGACAGCACACCGGGGAGCTGTTTTTT. Translation: CSVEGQHTGELFF.

The rearrangement uses TRBV4-1 and TRBJ2-3; D is uncertain. The germline V gene encodes CDR1 MGHRA and CDR2 YSYEKL. The germline V and J ends were trimmed by 0 bases and 4 bases, with 5 bases remaining between them. This CDR3 is built from 13 residues. For the CDR3, the DNA is TGCGCCAGCAGCCAAGAGCGTCCAGATACGCAGTATTTT. As protein: CASSQERPDTQYF.

The DNA for the CDR3 is TGTGCCAGCATTGGAGACAGGGGAAGTACAGATACGCAGTATTTT. Translation: CASIGDRGSTDTQYF. The V gene is TRBV6-5, the J gene TRBJ2-3; TRBD1 agrees at 8 bases. The CDR3 has 15 amino acids. V lost 7 bases and J lost 3; bases outside the gene matches: 9. The germline V gene encodes CDR1 MNHEY and CDR2 SVGAGI.